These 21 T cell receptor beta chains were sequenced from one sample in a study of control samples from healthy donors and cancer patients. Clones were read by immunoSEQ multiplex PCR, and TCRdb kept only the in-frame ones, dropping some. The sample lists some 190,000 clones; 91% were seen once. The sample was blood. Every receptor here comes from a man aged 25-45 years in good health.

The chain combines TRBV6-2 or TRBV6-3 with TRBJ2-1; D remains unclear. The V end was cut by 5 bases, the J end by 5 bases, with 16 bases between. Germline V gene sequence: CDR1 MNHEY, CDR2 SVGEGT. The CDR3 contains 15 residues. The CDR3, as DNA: TGTGCCAGCAGTCCAGCCCGCAGGATCCACAATGAGCAGTTCTTC. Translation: CASSPARRIHNEQFF.

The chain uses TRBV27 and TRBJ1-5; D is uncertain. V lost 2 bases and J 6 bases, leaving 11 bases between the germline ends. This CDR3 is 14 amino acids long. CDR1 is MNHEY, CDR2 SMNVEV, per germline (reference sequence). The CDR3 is CASSLHGLGQPQHF. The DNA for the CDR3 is TGTGCCAGCAGTTTACATGGGTTGGGTCAGCCCCAGCATTTT.

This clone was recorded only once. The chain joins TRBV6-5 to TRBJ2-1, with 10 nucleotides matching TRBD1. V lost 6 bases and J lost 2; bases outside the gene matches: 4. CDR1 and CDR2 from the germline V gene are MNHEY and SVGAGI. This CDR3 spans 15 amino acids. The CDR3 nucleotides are TGTGCCAGCAGCTGGACAGGGGGGACCTACAATGAGCAGTTCTTC. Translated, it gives CASSWTGGTYNEQFF.

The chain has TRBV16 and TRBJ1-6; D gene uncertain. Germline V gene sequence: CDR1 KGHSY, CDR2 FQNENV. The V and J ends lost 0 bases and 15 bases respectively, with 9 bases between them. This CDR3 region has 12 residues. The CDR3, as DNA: TGTGCCAGCAGCCAATCGGTGGATGTCCTCCACTTT. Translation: CASSQSVDVLHF.

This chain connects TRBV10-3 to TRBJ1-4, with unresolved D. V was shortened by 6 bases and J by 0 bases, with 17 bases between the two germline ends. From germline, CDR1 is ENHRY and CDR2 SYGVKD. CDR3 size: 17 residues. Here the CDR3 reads CAIRGDSDTPTNEKLFF. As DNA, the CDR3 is TGTGCCATCAGGGGCGATAGTGACACTCCAACTAATGAAAAACTGTTTTTT.

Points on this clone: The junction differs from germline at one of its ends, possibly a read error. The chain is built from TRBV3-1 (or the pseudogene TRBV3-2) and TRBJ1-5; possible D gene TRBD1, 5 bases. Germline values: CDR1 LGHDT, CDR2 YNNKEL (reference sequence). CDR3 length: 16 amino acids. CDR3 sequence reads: CARSLGGGGSNQPQHF. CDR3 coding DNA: TGTGCCCGCAGCCTGGGGGGGGGAGGAAGCAATCAGCCCCAGCATTTT.

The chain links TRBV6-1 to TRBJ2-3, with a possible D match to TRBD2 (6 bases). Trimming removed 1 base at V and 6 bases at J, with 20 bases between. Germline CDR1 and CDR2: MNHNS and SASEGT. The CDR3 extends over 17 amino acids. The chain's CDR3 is CASSEGLGGTDWDTQYF. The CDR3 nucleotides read TGTGCCAGCAGTGAAGGTCTGGGCGGGACTGACTGGGATACGCAGTATTTT.

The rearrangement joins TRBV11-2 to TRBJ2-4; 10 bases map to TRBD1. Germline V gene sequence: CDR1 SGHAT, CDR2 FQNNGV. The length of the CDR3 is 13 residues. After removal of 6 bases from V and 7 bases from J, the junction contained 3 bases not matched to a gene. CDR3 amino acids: CASRGQGVNIQYF. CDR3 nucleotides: TGTGCCAGCAGAGGACAGGGGGTGAACATTCAGTACTTC.

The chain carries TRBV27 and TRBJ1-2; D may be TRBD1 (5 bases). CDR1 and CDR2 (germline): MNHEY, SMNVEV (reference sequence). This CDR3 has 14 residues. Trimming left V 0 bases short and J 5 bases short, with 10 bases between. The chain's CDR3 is CASSLSDNTYGYTF. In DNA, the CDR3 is TGTGCCAGCAGTTTATCGGACAACACTTATGGCTACACCTTC.

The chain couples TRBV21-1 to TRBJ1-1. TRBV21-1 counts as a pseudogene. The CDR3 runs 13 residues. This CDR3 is CASSKEGNTEAFF. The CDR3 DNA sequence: TGTGCCAGCAGCAAAGAAGGGAACACTGAAGCTTTCTTT.

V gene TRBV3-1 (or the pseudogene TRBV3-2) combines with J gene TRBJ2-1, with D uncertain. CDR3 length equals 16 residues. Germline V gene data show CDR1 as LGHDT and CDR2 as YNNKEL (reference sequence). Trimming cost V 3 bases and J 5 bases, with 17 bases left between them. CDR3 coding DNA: TGTGCCAGCAGCCATGACGGCATACTGAACCACAATGAGCAGTTCTTC. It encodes CASSHDGILNHNEQFF.

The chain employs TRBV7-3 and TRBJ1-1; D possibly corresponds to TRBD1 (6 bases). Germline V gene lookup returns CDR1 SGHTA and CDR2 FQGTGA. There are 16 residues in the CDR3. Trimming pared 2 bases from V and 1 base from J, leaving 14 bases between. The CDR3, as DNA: TGTGCCAGCAGCTTACTGCCAGGGGCAAAGAACACTGAAGCTTTCTTT. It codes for CASSLLPGAKNTEAFF.

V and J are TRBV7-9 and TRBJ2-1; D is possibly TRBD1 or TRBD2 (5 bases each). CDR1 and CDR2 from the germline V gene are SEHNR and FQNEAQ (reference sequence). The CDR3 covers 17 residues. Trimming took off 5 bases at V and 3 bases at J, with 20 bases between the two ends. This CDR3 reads CASSPETLGDGYNEQFF. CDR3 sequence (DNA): TGTGCCAGCAGCCCTGAGACTTTAGGGGACGGCTACAATGAGCAGTTCTTC.

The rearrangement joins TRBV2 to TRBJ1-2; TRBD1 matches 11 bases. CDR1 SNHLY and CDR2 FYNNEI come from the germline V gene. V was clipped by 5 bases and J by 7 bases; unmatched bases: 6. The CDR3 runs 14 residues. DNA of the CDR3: TGTGCCAGCAGTCCGGGACAGGGGGTTATTGGCTACACCTTC. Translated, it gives CASSPGQGVIGYTF.

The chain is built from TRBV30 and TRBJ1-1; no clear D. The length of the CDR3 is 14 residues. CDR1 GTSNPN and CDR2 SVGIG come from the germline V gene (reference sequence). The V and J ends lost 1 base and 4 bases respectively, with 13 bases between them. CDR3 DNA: TGTGCCTGGAGTGATTGGGGAAAAGTCACTGAAGCTTTCTTT. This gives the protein CAWSDWGKVTEAFF.

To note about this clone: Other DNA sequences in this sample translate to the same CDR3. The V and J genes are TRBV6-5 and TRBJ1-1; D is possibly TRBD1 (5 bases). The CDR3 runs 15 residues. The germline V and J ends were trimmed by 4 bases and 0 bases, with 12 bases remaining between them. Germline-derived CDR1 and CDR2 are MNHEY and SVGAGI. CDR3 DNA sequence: TGTGCCAGCAGTTCCCCTACAGGCATGAACACTGAAGCTTTCTTT. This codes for CASSSPTGMNTEAFF.

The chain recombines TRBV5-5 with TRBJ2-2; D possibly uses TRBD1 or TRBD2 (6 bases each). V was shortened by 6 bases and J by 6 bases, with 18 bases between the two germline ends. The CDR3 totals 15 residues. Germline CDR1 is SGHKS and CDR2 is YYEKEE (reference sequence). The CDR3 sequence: CASTTNWGAAGELFF. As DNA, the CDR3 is TGTGCCAGCACTACTAATTGGGGGGCCGCCGGGGAGCTGTTTTTT.

CDR3 sequence (DNA): TGTGCCAGCAGTCTCACGGGGGCGGGTGGCTATGGCTACACCTTC. Translating gives CASSLTGAGGYGYTF. The rearrangement links TRBV27 to TRBJ1-2; D may be TRBD1 (6 bases). Trimming took off 5 bases at V and 4 bases at J, with 17 bases between the two ends. Per the germline V gene, CDR1 is MNHEY and CDR2 is SMNVEV (reference sequence). This CDR3 is 15 amino acids long.

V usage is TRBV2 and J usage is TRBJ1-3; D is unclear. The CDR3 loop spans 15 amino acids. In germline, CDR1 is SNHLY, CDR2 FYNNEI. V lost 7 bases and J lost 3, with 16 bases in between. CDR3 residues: CASTRDTYIGNTIYF. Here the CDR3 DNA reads TGTGCCAGCACCCGTGACACATACATTGGAAACACCATATATTTT.

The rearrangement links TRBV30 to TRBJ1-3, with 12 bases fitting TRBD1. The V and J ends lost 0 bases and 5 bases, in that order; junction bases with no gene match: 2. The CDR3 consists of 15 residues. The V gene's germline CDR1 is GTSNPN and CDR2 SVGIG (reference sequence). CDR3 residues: CAWSVGTGGRNTIYF. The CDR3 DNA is TGTGCCTGGAGTGTGGGGACAGGGGGCCGAAACACCATATATTTT.

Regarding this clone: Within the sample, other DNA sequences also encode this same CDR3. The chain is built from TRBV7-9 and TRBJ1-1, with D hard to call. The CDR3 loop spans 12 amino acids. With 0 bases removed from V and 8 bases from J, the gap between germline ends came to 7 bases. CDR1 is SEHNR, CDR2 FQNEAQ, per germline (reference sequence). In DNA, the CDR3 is TGTGCCAGCAGCTTAGCGGCCGGGGAAGCTTTCTTT. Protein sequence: CASSLAAGEAFF.